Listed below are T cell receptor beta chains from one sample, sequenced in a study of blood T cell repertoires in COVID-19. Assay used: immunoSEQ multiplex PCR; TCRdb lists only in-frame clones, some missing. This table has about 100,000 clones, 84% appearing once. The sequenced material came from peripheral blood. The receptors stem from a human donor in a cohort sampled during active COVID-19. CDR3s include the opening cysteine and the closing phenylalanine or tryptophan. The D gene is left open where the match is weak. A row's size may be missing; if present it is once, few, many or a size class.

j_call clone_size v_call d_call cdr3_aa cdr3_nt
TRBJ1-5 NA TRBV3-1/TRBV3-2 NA CASSQYLRQPQHF TGTGCCAGCAGCCAGTATCTTCGGCAGCCCCAGCATTTT
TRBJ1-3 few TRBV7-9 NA CASSLRTSGNTIYF TGTGCCAGCAGCTTAAGGACTTCTGGAAACACCATATATTTT
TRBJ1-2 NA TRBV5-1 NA CASSPPYSGYGYTF TGCGCCAGCAGCCCCCCGTACAGCGGCTATGGCTACACCTTC
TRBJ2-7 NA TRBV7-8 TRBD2 CASSLRAAGGLYEQYF TGTGCCAGCAGCTTAAGGGCTGCGGGGGGGCTCTACGAGCAGTACTTC
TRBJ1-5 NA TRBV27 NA CASRREAGQPQHF TGTGCCAGCAGGCGGGAAGCGGGTCAGCCCCAGCATTTT
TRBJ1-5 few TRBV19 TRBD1 CATEGQRNQPQHF TGTGCCACCGAGGGACAGCGAAATCAGCCCCAGCATTTT
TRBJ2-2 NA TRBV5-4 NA CASSLSRSTGELFF TGTGCCAGCAGCTTGTCTAGGTCCACCGGGGAGCTGTTTTTT
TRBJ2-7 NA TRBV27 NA CASTHWRTATYEQYF TGTGCCAGCACCCACTGGCGGACAGCCACCTACGAGCAGTACTTC
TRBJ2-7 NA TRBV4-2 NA CASSQGTSREQYF TGTGCCAGCAGCCAAGGGACATCGAGGGAGCAGTACTTC
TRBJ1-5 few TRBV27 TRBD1 CASRRDSSNQPQHF TGTGCCAGCAGAAGGGACAGCAGCAATCAGCCCCAGCATTTT
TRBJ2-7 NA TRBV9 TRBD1 CASSSPGGRETHEQYF TGTGCCAGCAGTTCCCCAGGGGGCAGGGAAACCCACGAGCAGTACTTC
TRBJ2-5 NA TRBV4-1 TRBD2 CASSVTSGGTQETQYF TGCGCCAGCAGCGTCACTAGCGGGGGGACCCAAGAGACCCAGTACTTC
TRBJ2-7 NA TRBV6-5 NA CASSYSWGSSYEQYF TGTGCCAGCAGTTACTCATGGGGCAGCTCCTACGAGCAGTACTTC
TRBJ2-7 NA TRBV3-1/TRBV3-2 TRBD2 CASERGTSGGARQYF TGTGCCAGCGAGAGAGGGACTAGCGGGGGGGCCCGGCAGTACTTC
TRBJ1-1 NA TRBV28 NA CASTSGLLKTEAFF TGTGCCAGCACCTCAGGACTTCTAAAAACTGAAGCTTTCTTT
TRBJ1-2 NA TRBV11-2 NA CASSLGLRYGYTF TGTGCCAGCAGCTTAGGCCTACGGTATGGCTACACCTTC
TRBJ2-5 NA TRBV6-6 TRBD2 CASSKLAGGQETQYF TGTGCCAGCAGTAAACTAGCGGGGGGGCAAGAGACCCAGTACTTC
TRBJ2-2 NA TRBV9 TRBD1 CASSVASGQGGTGELFF TGTGCCAGCAGCGTAGCCTCGGGACAGGGGGGCACCGGGGAGCTGTTTTTT
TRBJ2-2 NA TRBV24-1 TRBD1 CATSDPGQPPTGELFF TGTGCCACCAGTGACCCGGGACAGCCACCAACCGGGGAGCTGTTTTTT
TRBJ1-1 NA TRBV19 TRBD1 CATRQGAGNTQGVNTEAFF TGTGCCACACGACAGGGGGCTGGAAACACCCAAGGGGTGAACACTGAAGCTTTCTTT
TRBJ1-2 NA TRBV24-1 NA CATSDYSNNYGYTF TGTGCCACCAGTGACTACAGCAATAACTATGGCTACACCTTC
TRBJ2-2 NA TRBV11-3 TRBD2 CASSFRTSGGSTGELFF TGTGCCAGCAGCTTTCGGACTAGCGGGGGCTCCACCGGGGAGCTGTTTTTT
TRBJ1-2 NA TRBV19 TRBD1 CASSIGGQGDYGYTF TGTGCCAGTAGTATTGGGGGACAGGGTGACTATGGCTACACCTTC
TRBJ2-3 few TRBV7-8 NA CASSLSGGRTDTQYF TGTGCCAGCAGCCTCTCCGGGGGGCGGACAGATACGCAGTATTTT
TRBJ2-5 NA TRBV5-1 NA CASSFQGLETQYF TGCGCCAGCAGTTTTCAGGGTTTAGAGACCCAGTACTTC
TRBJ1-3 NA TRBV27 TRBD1 CASSSRDRAISGNTIYF TGTGCCAGCAGTTCCCGGGACAGAGCAATCTCTGGAAACACCATATATTTT
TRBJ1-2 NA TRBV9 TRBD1 CASSARTGFYGYTF TGTGCCAGCAGCGCCCGGACAGGCTTCTATGGCTACACCTTC
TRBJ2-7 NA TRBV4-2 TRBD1 CASSQTQGANYEQYF TGTGCCAGCAGCCAGACACAGGGGGCCAACTACGAGCAGTACTTC
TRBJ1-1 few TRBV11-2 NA CASSRYPRGGRRGNTEAFF TGTGCCAGCAGCCGATATCCCCGCGGGGGGCGCAGGGGGAACACTGAAGCTTTCTTT
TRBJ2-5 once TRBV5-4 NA CASSVDSKETQYF TGTGCCAGCAGCGTCGACAGTAAAGAGACCCAGTACTTC
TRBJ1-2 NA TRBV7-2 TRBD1 CASSLGTGVGGYTF TGTGCCAGCAGCTTAGGGACAGGGGTAGGGGGCTACACCTTC
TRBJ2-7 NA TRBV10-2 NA CASPPDEQYF TGCGCCAGCCCCCCAGACGAGCAGTACTTC
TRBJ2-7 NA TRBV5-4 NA CASSFHSYEQYF TGTGCCAGCAGCTTCCACTCCTACGAGCAGTACTTC
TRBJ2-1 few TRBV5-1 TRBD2 CASSSGGSYNEQFF TGCGCCAGCAGCTCGGGGGGCTCCTACAATGAGCAGTTCTTC
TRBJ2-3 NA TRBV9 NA CASSVGGGAASTDTQYF TGTGCCAGCAGCGTAGGAGGGGGGGCCGCTAGCACAGATACGCAGTATTTT
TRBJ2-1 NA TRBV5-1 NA CASSLFPGMENEQFF TGCGCCAGCAGCTTGTTTCCGGGGATGGAAAATGAGCAGTTCTTC
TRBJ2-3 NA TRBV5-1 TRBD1 CASSYHGTGGDTQYF TGCGCCAGCAGCTACCACGGGACAGGGGGGGATACGCAGTATTTT
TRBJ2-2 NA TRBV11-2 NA CASSGDHNTGELFF TGTGCCAGTTCGGGGGACCACAACACCGGGGAGCTGTTTTTT
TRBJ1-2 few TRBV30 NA CAVRAPSANYGYTF TGTGCTGTCAGGGCCCCTTCAGCTAACTATGGCTACACCTTC
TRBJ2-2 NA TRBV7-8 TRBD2 CASSRLAGETGELFF TGTGCCAGCAGCCGCCTAGCGGGTGAAACCGGGGAGCTGTTTTTT
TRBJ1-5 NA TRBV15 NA CATSRRQGMEPQHF TGTGCCACCAGCCGTAGGCAGGGAATGGAGCCCCAGCATTTT
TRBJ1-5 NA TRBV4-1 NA CASSQDYGGIQPQHF TGCGCCAGCAGCCAAGATTACGGGGGAATTCAGCCCCAGCATTTT
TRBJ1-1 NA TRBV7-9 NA CASSPEAATEAFF TGTGCCAGCAGCCCAGAGGCCGCGACTGAAGCTTTCTTT
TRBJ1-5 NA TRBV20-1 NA CSASRSGSNQPQHF TGCAGTGCTAGTCGTTCCGGGAGCAATCAGCCCCAGCATTTT
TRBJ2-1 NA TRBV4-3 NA CASSQVKSVYNEQFF TGCGCCAGCAGCCAAGTTAAAAGCGTCTACAATGAGCAGTTCTTC
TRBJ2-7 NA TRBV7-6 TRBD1 CASSTRTGGNEQYF TGTGCCAGCAGCACTCGGACAGGGGGCAACGAGCAGTACTTC
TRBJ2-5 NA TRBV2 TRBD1 CASSRDRGGGETQYF TGTGCCAGCAGTAGGGACAGGGGGGGCGGGGAGACCCAGTACTTC
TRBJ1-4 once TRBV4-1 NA CASSQGRGATNEKLFF TGCGCCAGCAGCCAAGGGCGGGGAGCAACTAATGAAAAACTGTTTTTT
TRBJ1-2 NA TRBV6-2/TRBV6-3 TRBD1 CASSFGTGGSYGYTF TGTGCCAGCAGTTTCGGGACAGGGGGCAGCTATGGCTACACCTTC
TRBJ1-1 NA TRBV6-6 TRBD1 CASRGTGGWDTEAFF TGTGCCAGCAGGGGGACAGGGGGCTGGGACACTGAAGCTTTCTTT
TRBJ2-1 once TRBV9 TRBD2 CASSVEASGGRNEQFF TGTGCCAGCAGCGTAGAAGCTAGCGGGGGGCGAAATGAGCAGTTCTTC
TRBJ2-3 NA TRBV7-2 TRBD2 CASSHGLAYTDTQYF TGTGCCAGCAGCCATGGACTAGCGTACACAGATACGCAGTATTTT
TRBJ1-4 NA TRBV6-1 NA CASSEALRQGVIGKLFF TGTGCCAGCAGTGAAGCGCTTCGTCAAGGGGTCATAGGAAAACTGTTTTTT
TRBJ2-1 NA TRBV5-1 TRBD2 CASQLAGLGNEQFF TGCGCCAGCCAACTAGCGGGGCTGGGCAATGAGCAGTTCTTC
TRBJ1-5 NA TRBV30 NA CAWKGEGGRLGPQHF TGTGCCTGGAAGGGGGAGGGGGGCCGATTAGGGCCCCAGCATTTT